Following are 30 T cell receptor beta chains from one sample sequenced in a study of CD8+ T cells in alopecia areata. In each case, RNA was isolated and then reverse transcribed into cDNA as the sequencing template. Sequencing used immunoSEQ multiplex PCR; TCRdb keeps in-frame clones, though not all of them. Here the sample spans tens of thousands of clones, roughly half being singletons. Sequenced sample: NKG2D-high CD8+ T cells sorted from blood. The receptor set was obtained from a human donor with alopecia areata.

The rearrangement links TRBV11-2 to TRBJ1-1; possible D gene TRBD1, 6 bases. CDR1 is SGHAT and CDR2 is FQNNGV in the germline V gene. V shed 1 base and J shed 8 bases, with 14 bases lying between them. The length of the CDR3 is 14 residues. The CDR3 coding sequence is TGTGCCAGCAGCTTAGGAGTCGACAGGCCCGAAGCTTTCTTT. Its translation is CASSLGVDRPEAFF.

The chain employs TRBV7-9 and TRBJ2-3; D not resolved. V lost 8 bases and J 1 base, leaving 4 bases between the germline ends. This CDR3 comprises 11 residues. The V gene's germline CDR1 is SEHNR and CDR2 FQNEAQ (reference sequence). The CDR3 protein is CASEGTDTQYF. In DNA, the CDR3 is TGTGCCAGCGAAGGCACAGATACGCAGTATTTT. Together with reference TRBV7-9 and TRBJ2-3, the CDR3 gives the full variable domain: DTGVSQNPRHKITKRGQNVTFRCDPISEHNRLYWYRQTLGQGPEFLTYFQNEAQLEKSRLLSDRFSAERPKGSFSTLEIQRTEQGDSAMYLCASEGTDTQYFGPGTRLTVL.

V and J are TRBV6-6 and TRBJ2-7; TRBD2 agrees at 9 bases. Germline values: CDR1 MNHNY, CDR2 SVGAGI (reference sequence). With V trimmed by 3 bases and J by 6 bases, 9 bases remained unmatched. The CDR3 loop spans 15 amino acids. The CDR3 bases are TGTGCCAGCAGTTATTCGACTAGCGGCCCTTCCGAGCAGTACTTC. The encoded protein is CASSYSTSGPSEQYF.

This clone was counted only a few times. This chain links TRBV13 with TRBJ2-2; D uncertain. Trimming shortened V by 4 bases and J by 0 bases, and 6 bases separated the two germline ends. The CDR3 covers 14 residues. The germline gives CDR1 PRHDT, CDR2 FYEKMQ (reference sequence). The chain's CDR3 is CASSSTSNTGELFF. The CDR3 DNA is TGTGCCAGCAGCTCCACGTCGAACACCGGGGAGCTGTTTTTT.

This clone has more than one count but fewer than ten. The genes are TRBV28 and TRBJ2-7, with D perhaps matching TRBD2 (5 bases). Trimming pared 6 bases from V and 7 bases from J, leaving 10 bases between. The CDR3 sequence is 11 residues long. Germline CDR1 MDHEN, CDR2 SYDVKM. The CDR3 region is CASSYGGEQYF. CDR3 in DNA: TGTGCCAGCAGCTACGGAGGAGAGCAGTACTTC.

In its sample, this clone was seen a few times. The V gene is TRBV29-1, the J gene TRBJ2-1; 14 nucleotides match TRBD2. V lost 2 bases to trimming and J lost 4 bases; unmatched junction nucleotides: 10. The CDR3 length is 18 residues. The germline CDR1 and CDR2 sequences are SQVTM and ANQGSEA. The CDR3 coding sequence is TGCAGCGTTGAACCGGGACTAGCGGGAGCCGGAGGTTACAATGAGCAGTTCTTC. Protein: CSVEPGLAGAGGYNEQFF.

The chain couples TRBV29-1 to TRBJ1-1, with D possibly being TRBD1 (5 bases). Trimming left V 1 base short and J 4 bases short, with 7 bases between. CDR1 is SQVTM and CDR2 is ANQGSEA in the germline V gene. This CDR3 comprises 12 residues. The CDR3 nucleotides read TGCAGCGTTGAAGCAGGGTCCACTGAAGCTTTCTTT. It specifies CSVEAGSTEAFF.

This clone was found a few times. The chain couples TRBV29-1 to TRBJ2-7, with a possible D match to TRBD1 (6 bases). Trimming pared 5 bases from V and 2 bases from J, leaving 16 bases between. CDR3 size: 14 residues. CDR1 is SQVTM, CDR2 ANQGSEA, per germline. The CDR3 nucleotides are TGCAGCGTTCGTCGGGACATTCCGCCCTACGAGCAGTACTTC. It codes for CSVRRDIPPYEQYF.

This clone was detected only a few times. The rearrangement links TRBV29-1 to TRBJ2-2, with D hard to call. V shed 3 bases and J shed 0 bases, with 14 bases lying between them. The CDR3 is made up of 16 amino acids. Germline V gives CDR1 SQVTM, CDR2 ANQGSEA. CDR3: CSVEELSPTNTGELFF. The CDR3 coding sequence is TGCAGCGTTGAGGAGCTATCGCCGACGAACACCGGGGAGCTGTTTTTT.

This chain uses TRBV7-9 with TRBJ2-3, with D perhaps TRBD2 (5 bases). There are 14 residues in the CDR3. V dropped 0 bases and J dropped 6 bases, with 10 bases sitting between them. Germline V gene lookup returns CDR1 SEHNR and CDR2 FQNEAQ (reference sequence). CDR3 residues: CASSLAELVDTQYF. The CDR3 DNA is TGTGCCAGCAGCTTAGCGGAACTAGTCGATACGCAGTATTTT.

CDR3 sequence reads: CASSSANQPQHF. CDR3 sequence (DNA): TGTGCCAGCAGTAGCGCGAATCAGCCCCAGCATTTT. The genes are TRBV2 and TRBJ1-5; D is unresolved. This CDR3 has 12 residues. The ends were cut back, 5 bases at V and 4 bases at J, with 6 bases in the middle. Germline V gene sequence: CDR1 SNHLY, CDR2 FYNNEI. Based on the CDR3 plus reference TRBV2 and TRBJ1-5, the full variable domain is EPEVTQTPSHQVTQMGQEVILRCVPISNHLYFYWYRQILGQKVEFLVSFYNNEISEKSEIFDDQFSVERPDGSNFTLKIRSTKLEDSAMYFCASSSANQPQHFGDGTRLSIL.

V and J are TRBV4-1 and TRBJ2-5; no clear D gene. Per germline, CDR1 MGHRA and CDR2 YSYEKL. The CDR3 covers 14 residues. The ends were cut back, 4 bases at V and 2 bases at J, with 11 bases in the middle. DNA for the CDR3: TGCGCCAGCAGCCGGACCCTGGAACAAGAGACCCAGTACTTC. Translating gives CASSRTLEQETQYF.

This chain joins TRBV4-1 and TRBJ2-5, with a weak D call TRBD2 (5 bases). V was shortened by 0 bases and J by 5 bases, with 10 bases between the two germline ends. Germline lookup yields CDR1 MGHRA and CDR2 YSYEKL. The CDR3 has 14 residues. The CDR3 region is CASSQESSSETQYF. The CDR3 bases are TGCGCCAGCAGCCAAGAGTCTAGCAGTGAGACCCAGTACTTC.

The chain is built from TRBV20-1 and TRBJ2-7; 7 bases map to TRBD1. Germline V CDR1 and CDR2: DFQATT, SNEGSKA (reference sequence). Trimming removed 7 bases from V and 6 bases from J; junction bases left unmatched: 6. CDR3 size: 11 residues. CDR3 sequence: CSGTTGVEQYF. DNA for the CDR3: TGCAGTGGTACCACAGGGGTCGAGCAGTACTTC.

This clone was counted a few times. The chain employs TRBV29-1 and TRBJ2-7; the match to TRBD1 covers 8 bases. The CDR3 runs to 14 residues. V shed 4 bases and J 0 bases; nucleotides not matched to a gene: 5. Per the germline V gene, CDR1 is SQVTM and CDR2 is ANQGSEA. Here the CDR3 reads CSVVGTGSSYEQYF. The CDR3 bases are TGCAGCGTTGTCGGGACAGGCAGCTCCTACGAGCAGTACTTC.

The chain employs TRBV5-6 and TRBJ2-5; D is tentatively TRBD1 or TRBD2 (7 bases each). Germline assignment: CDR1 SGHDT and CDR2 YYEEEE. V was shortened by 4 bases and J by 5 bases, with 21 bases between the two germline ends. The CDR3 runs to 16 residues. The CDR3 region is CASSHPTGTTGETQYF. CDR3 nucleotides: TGTGCCAGCAGCCATCCGACAGGGACTACAGGGGAGACCCAGTACTTC.

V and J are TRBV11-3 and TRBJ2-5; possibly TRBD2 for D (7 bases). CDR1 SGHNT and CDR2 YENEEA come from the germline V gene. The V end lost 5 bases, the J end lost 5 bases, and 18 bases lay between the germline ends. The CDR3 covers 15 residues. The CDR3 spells CASSRTGGPLETQYF. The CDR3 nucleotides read TGTGCCAGCAGCCGAACCGGGGGGCCTCTTGAGACCCAGTACTTC.

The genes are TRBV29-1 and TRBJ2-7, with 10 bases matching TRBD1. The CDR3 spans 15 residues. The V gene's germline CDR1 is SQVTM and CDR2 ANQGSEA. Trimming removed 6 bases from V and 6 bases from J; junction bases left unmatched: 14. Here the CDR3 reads CSVLGGRGTGAEQYF. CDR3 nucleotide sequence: TGCAGCGTCCTCGGGGGTAGGGGGACAGGGGCCGAGCAGTACTTC.

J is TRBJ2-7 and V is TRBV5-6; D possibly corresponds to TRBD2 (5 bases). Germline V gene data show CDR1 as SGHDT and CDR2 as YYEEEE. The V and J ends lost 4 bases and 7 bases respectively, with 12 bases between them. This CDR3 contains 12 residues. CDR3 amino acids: CASSGAAREQYF. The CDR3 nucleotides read TGTGCCAGCAGCGGAGCGGCACGAGAGCAGTACTTC.

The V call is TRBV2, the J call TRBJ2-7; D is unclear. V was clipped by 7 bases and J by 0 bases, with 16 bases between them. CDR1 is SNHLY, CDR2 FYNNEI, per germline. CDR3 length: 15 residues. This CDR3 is CASMLPDVDSYEQYF. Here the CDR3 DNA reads TGTGCCAGCATGCTTCCGGACGTCGACTCCTACGAGCAGTACTTC.

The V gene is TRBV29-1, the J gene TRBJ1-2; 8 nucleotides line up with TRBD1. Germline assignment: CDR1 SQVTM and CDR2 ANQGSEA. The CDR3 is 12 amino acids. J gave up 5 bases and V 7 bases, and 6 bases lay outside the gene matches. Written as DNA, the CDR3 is TGCAGCGCGCCAGGGGGCAGTTATGGCTACACCTTC. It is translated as CSAPGGSYGYTF. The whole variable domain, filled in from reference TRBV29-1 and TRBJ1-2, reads SAVISQKPSRDICQRGTSLTIQCQVDSQVTMMFWYRQQPGQSLTLIATANQGSEATYESGFVIDKFPISRPNLTFSTLTVSNMSPEDSSIYLCSAPGGSYGYTFGSGTRLTVV.

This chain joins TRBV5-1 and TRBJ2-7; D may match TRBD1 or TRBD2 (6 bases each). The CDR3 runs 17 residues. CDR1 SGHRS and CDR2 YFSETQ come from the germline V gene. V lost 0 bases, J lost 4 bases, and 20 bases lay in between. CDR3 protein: CASSLGPFGGGWYEQYF. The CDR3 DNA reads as TGCGCCAGCAGCTTGGGTCCCTTCGGAGGGGGTTGGTACGAGCAGTACTTC.

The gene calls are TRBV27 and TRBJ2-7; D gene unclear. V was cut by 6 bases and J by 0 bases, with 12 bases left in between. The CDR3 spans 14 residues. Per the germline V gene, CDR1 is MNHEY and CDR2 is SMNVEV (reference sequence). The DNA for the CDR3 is TGTGCCAGCAGCCCGGCAGCAAGCTCCTACGAGCAGTACTTC. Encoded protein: CASSPAASSYEQYF.

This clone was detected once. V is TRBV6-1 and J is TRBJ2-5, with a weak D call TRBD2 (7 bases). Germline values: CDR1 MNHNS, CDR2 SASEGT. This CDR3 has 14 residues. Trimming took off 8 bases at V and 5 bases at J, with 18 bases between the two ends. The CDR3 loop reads CASGGGVGVETQYF. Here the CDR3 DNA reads TGTGCCAGCGGAGGGGGGGTAGGAGTGGAGACCCAGTACTTC.

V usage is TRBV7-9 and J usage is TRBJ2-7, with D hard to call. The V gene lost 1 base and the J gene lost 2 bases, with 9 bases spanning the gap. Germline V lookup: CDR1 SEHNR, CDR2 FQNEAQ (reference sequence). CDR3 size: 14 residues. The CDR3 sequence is CASSLVGPTYEQYF. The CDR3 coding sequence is TGTGCCAGCAGCTTAGTTGGGCCTACCTACGAGCAGTACTTC.

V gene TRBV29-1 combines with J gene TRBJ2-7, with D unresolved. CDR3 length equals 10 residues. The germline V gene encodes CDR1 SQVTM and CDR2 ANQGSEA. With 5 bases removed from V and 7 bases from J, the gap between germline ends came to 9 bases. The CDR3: CSVQDPEQYF. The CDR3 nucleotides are TGCAGCGTTCAGGACCCAGAGCAGTACTTC.

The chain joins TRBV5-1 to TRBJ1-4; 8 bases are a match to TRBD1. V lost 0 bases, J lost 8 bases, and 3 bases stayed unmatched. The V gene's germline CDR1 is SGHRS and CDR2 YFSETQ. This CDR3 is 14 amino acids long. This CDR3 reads CASSLGQGQEKLFF. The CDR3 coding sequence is TGCGCCAGCAGCTTGGGACAGGGGCAAGAAAAACTGTTTTTT.

The CDR3 spells CASRFETGELFF. The DNA for the CDR3 is TGTGCCAGCAGATTCGAAACCGGGGAGCTGTTTTTT. The rearrangement links TRBV6-1 to TRBJ2-2; D gene uncertain. The CDR3 is made up of 12 amino acids. The V end was cut by 6 bases, the J end by 5 bases, with 7 bases between. The germline V gene has CDR1 MNHNS and CDR2 SASEGT.

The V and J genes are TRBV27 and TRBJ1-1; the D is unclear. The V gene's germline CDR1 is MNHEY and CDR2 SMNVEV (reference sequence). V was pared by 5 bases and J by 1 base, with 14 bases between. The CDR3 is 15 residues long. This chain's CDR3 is CASSLYKTSNTEAFF. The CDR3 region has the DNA TGTGCCAGCAGTCTTTACAAAACCTCGAACACTGAAGCTTTCTTT.

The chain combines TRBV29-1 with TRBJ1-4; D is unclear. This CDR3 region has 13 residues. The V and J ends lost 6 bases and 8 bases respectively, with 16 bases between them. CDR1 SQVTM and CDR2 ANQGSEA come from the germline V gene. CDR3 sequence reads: CSVRTASGEKLFF. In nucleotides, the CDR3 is TGCAGCGTCCGAACCGCGTCTGGGGAAAAACTGTTTTTT. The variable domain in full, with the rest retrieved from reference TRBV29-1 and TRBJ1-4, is SAVISQKPSRDICQRGTSLTIQCQVDSQVTMMFWYRQQPGQSLTLIATANQGSEATYESGFVIDKFPISRPNLTFSTLTVSNMSPEDSSIYLCSVRTASGEKLFFGSGTQLSVL.